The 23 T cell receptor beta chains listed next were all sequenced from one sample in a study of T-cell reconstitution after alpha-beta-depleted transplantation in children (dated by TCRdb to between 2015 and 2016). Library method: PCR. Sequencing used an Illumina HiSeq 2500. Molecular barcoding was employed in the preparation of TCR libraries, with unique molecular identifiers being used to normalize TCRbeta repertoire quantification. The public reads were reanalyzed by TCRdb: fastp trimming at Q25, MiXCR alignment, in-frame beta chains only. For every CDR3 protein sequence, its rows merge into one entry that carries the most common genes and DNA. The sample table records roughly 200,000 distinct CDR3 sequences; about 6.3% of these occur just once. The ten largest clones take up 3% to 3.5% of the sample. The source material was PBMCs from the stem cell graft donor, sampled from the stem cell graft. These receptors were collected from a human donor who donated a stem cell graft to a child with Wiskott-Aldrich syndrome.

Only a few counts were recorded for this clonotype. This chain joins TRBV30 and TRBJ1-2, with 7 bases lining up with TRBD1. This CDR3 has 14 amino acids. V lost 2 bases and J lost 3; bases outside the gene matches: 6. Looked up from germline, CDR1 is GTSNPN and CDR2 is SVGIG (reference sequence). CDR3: CAWSLTGTDYGYTF. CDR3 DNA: TGTGCCTGGAGTCTGACAGGGACCGACTATGGCTACACCTTC. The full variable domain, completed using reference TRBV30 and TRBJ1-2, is SQTIHQWPATLVQPVGSPLSLECTVEGTSNPNLYWYRQAAGRGLQLLFYSVGIGQISSEVPQNLSASRPQDRQFILSSKKLLLSDSGFYLCAWSLTGTDYGYTFGSGTRLTVV.

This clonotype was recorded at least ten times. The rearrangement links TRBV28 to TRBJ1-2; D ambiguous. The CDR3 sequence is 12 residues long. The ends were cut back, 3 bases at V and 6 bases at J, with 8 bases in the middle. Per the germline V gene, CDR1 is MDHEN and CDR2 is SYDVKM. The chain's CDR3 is CASSFGVDGYTF. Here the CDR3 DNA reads TGTGCCAGCAGTTTTGGGGTTGATGGCTACACCTTC.

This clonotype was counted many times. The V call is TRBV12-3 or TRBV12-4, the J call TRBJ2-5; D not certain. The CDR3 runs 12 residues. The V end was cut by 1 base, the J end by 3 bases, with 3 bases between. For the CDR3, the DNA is TGTGCCAGCAGTTTAGTGGAAGAGACCCAGTACTTC. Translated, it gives CASSLVEETQYF.

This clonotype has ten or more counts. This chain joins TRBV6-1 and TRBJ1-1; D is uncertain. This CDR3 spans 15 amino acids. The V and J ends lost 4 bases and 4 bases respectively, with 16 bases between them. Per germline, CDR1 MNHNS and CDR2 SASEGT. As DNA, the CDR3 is TGTGCCAGCAGTGTCAGCGAGACCTTGGGCACTGAAGCTTTCTTT. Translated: CASSVSETLGTEAFF.

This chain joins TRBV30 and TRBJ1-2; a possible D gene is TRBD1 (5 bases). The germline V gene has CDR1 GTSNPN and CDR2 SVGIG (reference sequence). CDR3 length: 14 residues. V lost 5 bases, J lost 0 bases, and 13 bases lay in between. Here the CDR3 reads CAWERGVANYGYTF. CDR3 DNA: TGTGCCTGGGAGCGGGGGGTCGCTAACTATGGCTACACCTTC. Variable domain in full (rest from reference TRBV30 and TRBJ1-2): SQTIHQWPATLVQPVGSPLSLECTVEGTSNPNLYWYRQAAGRGLQLLFYSVGIGQISSEVPQNLSASRPQDRQFILSSKKLLLSDSGFYLCAWERGVANYGYTFGSGTRLTVV.

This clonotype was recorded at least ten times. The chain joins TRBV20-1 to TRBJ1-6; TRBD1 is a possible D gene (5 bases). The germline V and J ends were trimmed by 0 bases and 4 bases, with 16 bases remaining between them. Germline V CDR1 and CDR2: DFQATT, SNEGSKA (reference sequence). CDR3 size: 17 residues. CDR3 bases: TGCAGTGCTAGAGATTGGGGGGTTTCGTCGTATAATTCACCCCTCCACTTT. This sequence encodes CSARDWGVSSYNSPLHF.

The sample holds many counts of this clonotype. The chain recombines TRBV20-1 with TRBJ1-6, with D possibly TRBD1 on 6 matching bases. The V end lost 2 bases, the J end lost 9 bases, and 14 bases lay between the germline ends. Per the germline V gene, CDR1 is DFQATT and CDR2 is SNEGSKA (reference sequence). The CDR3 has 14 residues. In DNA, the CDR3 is TGCAGTGCTAGAAAGGACAGATTCATTTCACCCCTCCACTTT. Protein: CSARKDRFISPLHF.

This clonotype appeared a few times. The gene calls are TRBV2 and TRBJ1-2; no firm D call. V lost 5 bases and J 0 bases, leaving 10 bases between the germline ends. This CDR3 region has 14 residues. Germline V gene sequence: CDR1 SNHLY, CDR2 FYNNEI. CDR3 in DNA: TGTGCCAGCAGTCCTCAGATAGCTAACTATGGCTACACCTTC. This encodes CASSPQIANYGYTF.

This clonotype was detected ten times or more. The CDR3 DNA sequence: TGTGCCAGCAGCTTGGAGGGACAGAATTCACCCCTCCACTTT. Translating gives CASSLEGQNSPLHF. This rearrangement joins TRBV7-9 to TRBJ1-6; 7 positions agree with TRBD1. Trimming cost V 3 bases and J 7 bases; bases outside gene matches: 3. The CDR3 length is 14 residues. The germline V gene has CDR1 SEHNR and CDR2 FQNEAQ (reference sequence).

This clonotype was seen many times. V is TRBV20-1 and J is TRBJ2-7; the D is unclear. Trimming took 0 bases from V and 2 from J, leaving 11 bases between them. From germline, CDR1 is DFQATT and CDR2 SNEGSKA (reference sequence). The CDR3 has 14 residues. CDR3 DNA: TGCAGTGCTAGAGATGTTGGCCATACCTACGAGCAGTACTTC. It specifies CSARDVGHTYEQYF.

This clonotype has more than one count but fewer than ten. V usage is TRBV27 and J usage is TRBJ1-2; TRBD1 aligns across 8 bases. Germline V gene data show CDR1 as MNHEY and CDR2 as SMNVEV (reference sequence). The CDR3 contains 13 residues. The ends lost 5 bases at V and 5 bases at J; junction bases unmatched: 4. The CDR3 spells CASSADREYGYTF. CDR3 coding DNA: TGTGCCAGCAGTGCGGACAGGGAGTATGGCTACACCTTC.

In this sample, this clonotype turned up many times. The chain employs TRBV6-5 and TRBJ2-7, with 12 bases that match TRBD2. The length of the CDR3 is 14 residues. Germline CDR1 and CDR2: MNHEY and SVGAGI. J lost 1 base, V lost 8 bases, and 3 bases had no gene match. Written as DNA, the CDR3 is TGTGCCAGCGGACTAGCGGGAAGTTCCTACGAGCAGTACTTC. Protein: CASGLAGSSYEQYF.

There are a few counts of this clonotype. CDR3 sequence reads: CASSVVAATIPSSYNEQFF. The CDR3, as DNA: TGTGCCAGCAGCGTAGTGGCAGCGACGATTCCTAGCTCCTACAATGAGCAGTTCTTC. This sequence joins TRBV9 and TRBJ2-1; D is unclear. The V gene's germline CDR1 is SGDLS and CDR2 YYNGEE. There are 19 residues in the CDR3. V gave up 0 bases and J gave up 0 bases, with 19 bases separating them.

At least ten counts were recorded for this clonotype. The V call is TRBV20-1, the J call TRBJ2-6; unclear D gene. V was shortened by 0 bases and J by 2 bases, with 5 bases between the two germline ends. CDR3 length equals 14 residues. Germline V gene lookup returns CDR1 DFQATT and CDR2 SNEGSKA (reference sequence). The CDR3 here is CSAREETGANVLTF. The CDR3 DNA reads TGCAGTGCTAGAGAGGAGACTGGGGCCAACGTCCTGACTTTC.

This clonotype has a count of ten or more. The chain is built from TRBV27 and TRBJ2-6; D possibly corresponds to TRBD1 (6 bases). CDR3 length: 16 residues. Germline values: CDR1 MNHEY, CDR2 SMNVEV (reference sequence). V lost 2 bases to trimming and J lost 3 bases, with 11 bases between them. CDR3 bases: TGTGCCAGCAGTTTACAGGGGTTTGATGGGGCCAACGTCCTGACTTTC. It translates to CASSLQGFDGANVLTF. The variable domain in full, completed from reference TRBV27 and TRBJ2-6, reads EAQVTQNPRYLITVTGKKLTVTCSQNMNHEYMSWYRQDPGLGLRQIYYSMNVEVTDKGDVPEGYKVSRKEKRNFPLILESPSPNQTSLYFCASSLQGFDGANVLTFGAGSRLTVL.

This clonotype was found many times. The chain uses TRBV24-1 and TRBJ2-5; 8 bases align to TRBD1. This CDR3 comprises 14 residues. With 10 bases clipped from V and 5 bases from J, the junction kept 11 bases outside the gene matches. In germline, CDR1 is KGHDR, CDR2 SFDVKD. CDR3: CATATGAFGETQYF. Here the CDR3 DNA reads TGTGCCACGGCGACAGGGGCGTTCGGTGAGACCCAGTACTTC.

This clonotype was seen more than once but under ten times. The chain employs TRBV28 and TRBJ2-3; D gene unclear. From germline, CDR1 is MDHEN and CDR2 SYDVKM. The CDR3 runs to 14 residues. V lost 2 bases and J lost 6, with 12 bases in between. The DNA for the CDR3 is TGTGCCAGCAGTTTAACCCCAGGTTGGGATACGCAGTATTTT. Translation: CASSLTPGWDTQYF. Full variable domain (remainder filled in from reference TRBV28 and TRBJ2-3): DVKVTQSSRYLVKRTGEKVFLECVQDMDHENMFWYRQDPGLGLRLIYFSYDVKMKEKGDIPEGYSVSREKKERFSLILESASTNQTSMYLCASSLTPGWDTQYFGPGTRLTVL.

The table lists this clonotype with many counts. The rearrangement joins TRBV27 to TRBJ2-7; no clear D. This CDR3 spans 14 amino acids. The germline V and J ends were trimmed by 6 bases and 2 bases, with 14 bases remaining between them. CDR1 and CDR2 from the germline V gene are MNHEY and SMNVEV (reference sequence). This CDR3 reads CASSPRYGTYEQYF. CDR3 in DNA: TGTGCCAGCAGCCCGCGGTATGGAACCTACGAGCAGTACTTC.

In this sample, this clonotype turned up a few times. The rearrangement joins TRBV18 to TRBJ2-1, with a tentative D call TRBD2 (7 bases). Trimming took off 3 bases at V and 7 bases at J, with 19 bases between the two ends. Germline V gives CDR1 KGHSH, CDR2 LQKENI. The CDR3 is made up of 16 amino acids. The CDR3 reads CASSPAPGGPKNEQFF. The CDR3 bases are TGTGCCAGCTCACCTGCCCCCGGGGGGCCCAAAAATGAGCAGTTCTTC.

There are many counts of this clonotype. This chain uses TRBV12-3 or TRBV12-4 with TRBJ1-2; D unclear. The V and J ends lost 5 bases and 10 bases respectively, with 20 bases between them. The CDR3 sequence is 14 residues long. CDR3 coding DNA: TGTGCCAGCAGTCCTGGGGTTAAGTCCTACTACTACACCTTC. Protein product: CASSPGVKSYYYTF.

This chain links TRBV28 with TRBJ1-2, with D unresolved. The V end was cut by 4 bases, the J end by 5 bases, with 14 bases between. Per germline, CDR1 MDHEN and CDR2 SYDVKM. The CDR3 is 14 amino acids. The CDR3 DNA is TGTGCCAGCAGTTCATCGGCTCTAGGTTATGGCTACACCTTC. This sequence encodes CASSSSALGYGYTF.

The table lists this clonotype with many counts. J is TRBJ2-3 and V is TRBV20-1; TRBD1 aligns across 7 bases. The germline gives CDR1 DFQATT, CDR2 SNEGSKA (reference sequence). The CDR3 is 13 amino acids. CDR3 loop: CRARDSLTDTQYF. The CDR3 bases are TGCAGGGCCCGGGACAGCCTCACAGATACGCAGTATTTT.

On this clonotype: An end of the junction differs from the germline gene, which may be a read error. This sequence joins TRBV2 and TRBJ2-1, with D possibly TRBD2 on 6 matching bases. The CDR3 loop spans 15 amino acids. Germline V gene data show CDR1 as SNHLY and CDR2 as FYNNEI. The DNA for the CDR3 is TGTGTCAGCAATCCCGCCGGAGGGTTTTACAATGAGCAGTTCTTC. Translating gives CVSNPAGGFYNEQFF.